This T cell receptor (beta chain) was obtained from a study of T cells in Graves' hyperthyroidism and ophthalmopathy. Study-wide results and caveats: Clonotypes that were expanded in thyroid above 0.001 mostly appeared in blood too.

Graves' hyperthyroidism was deemed stable absent ophthalmopathy progression within 18 months. TCR beta CDR3 regions were amplified from RNA transcripts. First-round RT-PCR with HTBI primers amplified the TCR CDR3 region. One entry per CDR3 protein results from TCRdb running MiXCR on the multiplex PCR reads. The sample consists of about 560,000 distinct CDR3 sequences, around 13% of them appearing once. A few counts support this clonotype. What it binds is not known. The junction had 16 bases not matched to a gene; V was cut back by 5 bases and J by 5 bases. Germline CDR1 and CDR2: SEHNR and FQNEAQ (reference sequence). This CDR3 is 17 amino acids long.

Sequenced material: blood. The source is a woman aged 35 to 49 with Graves' hyperthyroidism. The rearrangement joins TRBV7-9 to TRBJ1-2; 8 bases fit TRBD1. The CDR3 is CASSPILTTGALYGYTF. The DNA of the CDR3 is TGTGCCAGCAGCCCAATTCTCACGACAGGGGCCTTATATGGCTACACCTTC.